The 27 T cell receptor beta chains below all came from one sample that was sequenced in a study of monozygotic twins with inflammatory bowel disease. TCRdb derives one entry per CDR3 protein from the 5' RACE reads, leaving out DNA. This sample's clone table lists 190,000 or so distinct CDR3 sequences. Source material: blood. The receptors were sampled from a human donor with ulcerative colitis or Crohn's disease, or a healthy co-twin of an affected twin (not recorded which).

V and J are TRBV5-1 and TRBJ2-7; the TRBD2 assignment by TCRdb is unverifiable without DNA. This CDR3 is built from 14 residues. Germline loops: CDR1 SGHRS, CDR2 YFSETQ. The CDR3 is CASSLGTLTYEQYF.

This chain uses TRBV11-2 with TRBJ2-1; absent DNA, TCRdb's TRBD1 call cannot be checked. CDR1 and CDR2 from the germline V gene are SGHAT and FQNNGV. This CDR3 is 16 amino acids long. CDR3 in amino acids: CASSLGQRGPYNEQFF.

This chain uses TRBV5-1 with TRBJ1-4. Germline CDR1 reads SGHRS; CDR2 reads YFSETQ. The CDR3 consists of 15 residues. The CDR3 region is CASSLSRETNEKLFF.

This chain connects TRBV5-1 to TRBJ2-3; TCRdb lists TRBD1, though no DNA is available to test this call. This CDR3 region has 16 residues. The germline gives CDR1 SGHRS, CDR2 YFSETQ. The CDR3 region is CASSLFSAGASDTQYF.

The chain joins TRBV20-1 to TRBJ1-5; TCRdb's D call, TRBD1, is unchecked because there is no DNA. The CDR3 extends over 16 amino acids. In germline, CDR1 is DFQATT, CDR2 SNEGSKA (reference sequence). The chain's CDR3 is CSARERTGLSNQPQHF.

The CDR3 is CASSLGTVSTDTQYF. The V call is TRBV5-1, the J call TRBJ2-3; TCRdb selects TRBD1, and the lack of DNA leaves this call unchecked. This CDR3 has 15 residues. Germline loops: CDR1 SGHRS, CDR2 YFSETQ.

This chain connects TRBV20-1 to TRBJ2-7. Looked up from germline, CDR1 is DFQATT and CDR2 is SNEGSKA (reference sequence). This CDR3 spans 15 amino acids. The CDR3 is CSARDWAGTSYEQYF.

V usage is TRBV3-1 and J usage is TRBJ1-3. Germline assignment: CDR1 LGHDT and CDR2 YNNKEL (reference sequence). The CDR3 spans 17 residues. The CDR3: CASSQAVQSGSGNTIYF.

CDR3 protein: CASSFWGAINEKLFF. The chain couples TRBV28 to TRBJ1-4; TCRdb names TRBD1, which stays unverified in the absence of DNA. This CDR3 spans 15 amino acids. From germline, CDR1 is MDHEN and CDR2 SYDVKM.

The rearrangement joins TRBV7-9 to TRBJ1-2. CDR1 is SEHNR and CDR2 is FQNEAQ in the germline V gene (reference sequence). This CDR3 comprises 15 residues. The CDR3 loop reads CASSLVAGFNYGYTF.

V gene TRBV13 combines with J gene TRBJ2-7; TCRdb designates TRBD1, a call that cannot be tested without DNA. The CDR3 runs 17 residues. The V gene's germline CDR1 is PRHDT and CDR2 FYEKMQ (reference sequence). Here the CDR3 reads CASSLGDRVKPSLLQYF.

CDR3 protein: CASSLVRGLDYNEQFF. V gene TRBV7-9 combines with J gene TRBJ2-1; TCRdb's D call of TRBD1 is untestable without DNA. This CDR3 contains 16 residues. Germline CDR1 SEHNR, CDR2 FQNEAQ (reference sequence).

This chain uses TRBV18 with TRBJ1-4. The length of the CDR3 is 13 residues. Per the germline V gene, CDR1 is KGHSH and CDR2 is LQKENI. CDR3 region: CASSPATNEKLFF.

The chain uses TRBV12-3 or TRBV12-4 and TRBJ1-4; with no DNA, the TCRdb D assignment of TRBD1 cannot be verified. The CDR3 spans 16 residues. CDR3 residues: CASSLRVYTAPEKLFF.

This chain uses TRBV11-2 with TRBJ1-1; there is no DNA to check the TCRdb D call of TRBD1. This CDR3 is 17 amino acids long. Per germline, CDR1 SGHAT and CDR2 FQNNGV. CDR3 in amino acids: CASMRRGTGVYGTEAFF.

This sequence joins TRBV6-2 or TRBV6-3 and TRBJ1-5. CDR3 length: 13 residues. Germline assignment: CDR1 MNHEY and CDR2 SVGEGT. The CDR3 loop reads CASSYSTGQPQHF.

The V gene is TRBV5-5, the J gene TRBJ1-2; TCRdb's D gene call, TRBD1, goes unchecked for lack of DNA. The germline V gene has CDR1 SGHKS and CDR2 YYEKEE (reference sequence). CDR3 length: 15 amino acids. CDR3 amino acids: CASSLDPDRDYGYTF.

The chain has TRBV7-8 and TRBJ2-7; the D call from TCRdb, TRBD2, cannot be confirmed without DNA. The CDR3 is made up of 15 amino acids. Germline CDR1 reads SGHVS; CDR2 reads FQNEAQ. CDR3 loop: CASSLFLAVGGEQYF. Based on the CDR3 plus reference TRBV7-8 and TRBJ2-7, the full variable domain is GAGVSQSPRYKVAKRGQDVALRCDPISGHVSLFWYQQALGQGPEFLTYFQNEAQLDKSGLPSDRFFAERPEGSVSTLKIQRTQQEDSAVYLCASSLFLAVGGEQYFGPGTRLTVT.

This chain joins TRBV5-1 and TRBJ2-7. Germline V gene sequence: CDR1 SGHRS, CDR2 YFSETQ. The CDR3 totals 13 residues. Here the CDR3 reads CASSLVGIYEQYF.

V is TRBV20-1 and J is TRBJ2-7; TCRdb selects TRBD1, and the lack of DNA leaves this call unchecked. The CDR3 covers 16 residues. CDR1 and CDR2 (germline): DFQATT, SNEGSKA (reference sequence). The CDR3 is CSASVGGGPFPYEQYF.

The V and J genes are TRBV5-1 and TRBJ2-7; TCRdb reports TRBD1, a call that lacks DNA to check it against. CDR3 length: 14 residues. Germline loops: CDR1 SGHRS, CDR2 YFSETQ. This chain's CDR3 is CASSPGTDSYEQYF.

This chain connects TRBV2 to TRBJ2-1; TCRdb proposes TRBD1, but this gene call is untestable without DNA. CDR3 size: 19 residues. In germline, CDR1 is SNHLY, CDR2 FYNNEI. The CDR3 spells CASSALRQGAPLSYNEQFF.

The V gene is TRBV4-2, the J gene TRBJ1-1; as DNA is missing, the TRBD1 call by TCRdb cannot be tested. CDR1 LGHNA and CDR2 YNFKEQ come from the germline V gene. The CDR3 runs to 16 residues. The CDR3 sequence is CASSQDWDRWDTEAFF.

V and J are TRBV5-6 and TRBJ2-2; TCRdb's D call, TRBD2, is unchecked because there is no DNA. Germline loops: CDR1 SGHDT, CDR2 YYEEEE. This CDR3 contains 18 residues. This chain's CDR3 is CASSSIRPSGGDTGELFF.

This chain connects TRBV12-3 or TRBV12-4 to TRBJ2-1; the TCRdb call, TRBD2, lacks DNA for checking. This CDR3 has 18 amino acids. CDR3 in amino acids: CASRGLAGADPSYNEQFF.

The V gene is TRBV5-1, the J gene TRBJ2-5. This CDR3 has 12 amino acids. CDR1 is SGHRS and CDR2 is YFSETQ in the germline V gene. The CDR3 region is CASSEDQETQYF.

The genes are TRBV2 and TRBJ1-2. The germline V gene has CDR1 SNHLY and CDR2 FYNNEI. CDR3 length: 12 residues. The CDR3 spells CASTGANYGYTF.